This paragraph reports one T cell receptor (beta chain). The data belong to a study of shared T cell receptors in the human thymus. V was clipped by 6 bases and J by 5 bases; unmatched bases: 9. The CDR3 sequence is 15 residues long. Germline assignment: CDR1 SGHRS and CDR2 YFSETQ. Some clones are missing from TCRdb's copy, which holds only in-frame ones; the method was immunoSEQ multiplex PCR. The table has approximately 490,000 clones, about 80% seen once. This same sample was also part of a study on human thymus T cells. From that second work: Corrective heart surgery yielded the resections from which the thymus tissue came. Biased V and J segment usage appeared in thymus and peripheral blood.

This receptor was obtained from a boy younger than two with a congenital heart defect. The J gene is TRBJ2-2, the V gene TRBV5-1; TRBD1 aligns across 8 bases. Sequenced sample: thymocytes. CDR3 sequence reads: CASTLDRVGTGELFF. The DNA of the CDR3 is TGCGCCAGCACTCTGGACAGGGTTGGTACCGGGGAGCTGTTTTTT.